Below, one T cell receptor (beta chain) is given with its context. Profiling relied on immunoSEQ multiplex PCR, and the TCRdb table lists in-frame clones only, not all of them. The sample contains roughly 240,000 clones, around 86% of which appear only once. These data are taken from a study of blood T cell repertoires in COVID-19. Study details: From the United States, Italy and Spain came samples of acute and convalescent COVID-19. Nucleic acid was either cDNA or gDNA, and it came from T cells, B-cell-depleted T cells, or PBMCs.

This CDR3 comprises 13 residues. V lost 3 bases to trimming and J lost 6 bases; unmatched junction nucleotides: 3. Germline V gene lookup returns CDR1 SGHVT and CDR2 SQSDAQ. The chain links TRBV7-4 to TRBJ2-3, with 7 bases matching TRBD1. This TCR derives from a young man with active or convalescent COVID-19. The sample taken for sequencing was peripheral blood. The CDR3 reads CASSFDRADTQYF. As DNA, the CDR3 is TGTGCCAGCAGCTTTGACAGGGCGGATACGCAGTATTTT.